The clone carrying this T cell receptor (beta chain) appeared a few times. Assay used: immunoSEQ multiplex PCR; TCRdb lists only in-frame clones, some missing. The table lists 270,000 or so clones, roughly 88% of them singletons. These data are taken from a study of blood T cell repertoires in COVID-19. The source of this sequence is a woman aged 40 to 50 with acute COVID-19. The sequenced sample was PBMCs or T cells enriched from blood (not recorded which).

CDR3: CASGPDRAAGYTF. The CDR3 DNA reads as TGTGCCAGCGGGCCCGACAGGGCTGCTGGCTACACCTTC. The rearrangement uses TRBV6-5 and TRBJ1-2, with 7 bases matching TRBD1. V shed 8 bases, J shed 7 bases, and the junction held 10 bases outside the gene matches. The CDR3 loop spans 13 amino acids. Germline V gives CDR1 MNHEY, CDR2 SVGAGI.